This TCR beta chain was sequenced during a study of radiation and T cells in renal cell carcinoma. This clone occurred a few times. What it binds is unknown. Germline V gives CDR1 MGHDK, CDR2 SYGVNS. The CDR3 contains 15 residues. The V and J ends lost 5 bases and 3 bases, in that order; junction bases with no gene match: 5. Study-level results: No pretreatment tumor biopsies were available for baseline clonotypes. Top tumor clonotypes rose in blood 2 weeks post-radiation, then contracted.

Described time point: blood 4 weeks post-SBRT, at nephrectomy. The treatment denotes: 15 Gy SBRT to primary tumor, nephrectomy 4 weeks later. Nephrectomy followed 15 Gy stereotactic body radiation by 4 weeks. Blood was sampled at baseline, 2 weeks and 4 weeks after SBRT. TCRdb keeps only in-frame clones here, not all; method: immunoSEQ multiplex PCR. The sample lists some 97,000 clones; 75% to 85% were seen once. This TCR derives from a man in his 60s with renal cell carcinoma. The sequenced sample was blood, obtained from a patient whose treatment included radiotherapy and nephrectomy. The chain links TRBV25-1 to TRBJ2-1, with 9 bases matching TRBD2. CDR3 in amino acids: CASSRVAGDYNEQFF. As DNA, the CDR3 is TGTGCCAGCAGTCGGGTAGCGGGGGACTACAATGAGCAGTTCTTC.